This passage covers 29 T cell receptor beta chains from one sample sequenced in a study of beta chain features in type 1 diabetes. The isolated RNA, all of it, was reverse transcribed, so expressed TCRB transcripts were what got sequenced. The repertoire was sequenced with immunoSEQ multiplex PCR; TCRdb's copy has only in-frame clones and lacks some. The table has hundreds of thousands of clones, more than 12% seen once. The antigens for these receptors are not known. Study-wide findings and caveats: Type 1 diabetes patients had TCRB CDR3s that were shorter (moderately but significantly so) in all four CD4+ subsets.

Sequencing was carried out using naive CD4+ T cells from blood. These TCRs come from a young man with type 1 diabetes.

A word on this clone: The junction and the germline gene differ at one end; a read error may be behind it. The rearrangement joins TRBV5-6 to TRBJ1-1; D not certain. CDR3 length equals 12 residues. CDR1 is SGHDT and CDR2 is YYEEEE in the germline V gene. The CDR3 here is CASSLSGRVVIF. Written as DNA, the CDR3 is TGTGCCAGCAGCTTGTCTGGGAGGGTTGTGATCTTC. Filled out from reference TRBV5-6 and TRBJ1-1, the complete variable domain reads DAGVTQSPTHLIKTRGQQVTLRCSPKSGHDTVSWYQQALGQGPQFIFQYYEEEERQRGNFPDRFSGHQFPNYSSELNVNALLLGDSALYLCASSLSGRVVIFGQGTRLTVV.

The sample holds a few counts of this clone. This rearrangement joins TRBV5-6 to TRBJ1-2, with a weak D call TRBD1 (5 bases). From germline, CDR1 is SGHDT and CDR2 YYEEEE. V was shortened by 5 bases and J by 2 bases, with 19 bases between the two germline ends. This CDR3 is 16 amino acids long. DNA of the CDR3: TGTGCCAGCAGTCCGGAGGGGCAGGAGGGAAACTATGGCTACACCTTC. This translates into CASSPEGQEGNYGYTF.

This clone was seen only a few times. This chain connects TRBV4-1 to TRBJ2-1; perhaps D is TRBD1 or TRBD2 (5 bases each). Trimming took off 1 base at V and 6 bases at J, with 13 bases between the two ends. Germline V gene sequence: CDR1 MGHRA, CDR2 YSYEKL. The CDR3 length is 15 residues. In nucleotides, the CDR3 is TGCGCCAGCAGCCAAGTCCAGGGAGCTTCCAATGAGCAGTTCTTC. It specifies CASSQVQGASNEQFF.

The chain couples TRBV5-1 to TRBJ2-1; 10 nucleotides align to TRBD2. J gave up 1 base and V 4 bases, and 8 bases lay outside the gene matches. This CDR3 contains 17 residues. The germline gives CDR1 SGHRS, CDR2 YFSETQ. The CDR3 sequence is CASSPSLAGASYNEQFF. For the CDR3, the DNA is TGCGCCAGCAGCCCCTCGCTAGCGGGAGCTTCCTACAATGAGCAGTTCTTC.

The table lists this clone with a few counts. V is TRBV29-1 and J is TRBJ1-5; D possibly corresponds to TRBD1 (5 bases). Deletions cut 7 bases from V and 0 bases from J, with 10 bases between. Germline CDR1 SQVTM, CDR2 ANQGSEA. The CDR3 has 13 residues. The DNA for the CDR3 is TGCAGCGCCAGCGGGGGTAGCAATCAGCCCCAGCATTTT. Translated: CSASGGSNQPQHF. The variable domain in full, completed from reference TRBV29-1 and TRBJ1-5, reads SAVISQKPSRDICQRGTSLTIQCQVDSQVTMMFWYRQQPGQSLTLIATANQGSEATYESGFVIDKFPISRPNLTFSTLTVSNMSPEDSSIYLCSASGGSNQPQHFGDGTRLSIL.

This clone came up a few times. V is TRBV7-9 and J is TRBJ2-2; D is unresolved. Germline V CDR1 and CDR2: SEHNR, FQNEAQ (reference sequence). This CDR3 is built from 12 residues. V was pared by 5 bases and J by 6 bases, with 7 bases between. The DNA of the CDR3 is TGTGCCAGCAGCCCTGGTTCCGGGGAGCTGTTTTTT. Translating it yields CASSPGSGELFF.

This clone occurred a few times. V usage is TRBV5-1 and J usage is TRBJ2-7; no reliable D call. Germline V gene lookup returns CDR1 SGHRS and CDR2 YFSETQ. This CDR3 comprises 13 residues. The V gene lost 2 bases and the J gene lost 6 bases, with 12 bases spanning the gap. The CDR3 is CASSFSTPREQYF. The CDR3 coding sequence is TGCGCCAGCAGCTTCTCGACACCGCGCGAGCAGTACTTC.

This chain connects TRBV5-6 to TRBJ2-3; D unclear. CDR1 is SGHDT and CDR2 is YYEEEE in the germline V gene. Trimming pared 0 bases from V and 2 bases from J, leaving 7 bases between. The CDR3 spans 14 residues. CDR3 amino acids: CASSLVESTDTQYF. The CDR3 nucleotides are TGTGCCAGCAGCTTGGTGGAATCCACAGATACGCAGTATTTT.

CDR3 in amino acids: CASSPSSQGNTEAFF. Here the CDR3 DNA reads TGTGCCAGCAGCCCTAGCTCACAGGGGAACACTGAAGCTTTCTTT. The chain links TRBV2 to TRBJ1-1; TRBD1 might be the D (6 bases). There are 15 residues in the CDR3. CDR1 and CDR2 (germline): SNHLY, FYNNEI. Trimming cost V 6 bases and J 1 base, with 15 bases left between them.

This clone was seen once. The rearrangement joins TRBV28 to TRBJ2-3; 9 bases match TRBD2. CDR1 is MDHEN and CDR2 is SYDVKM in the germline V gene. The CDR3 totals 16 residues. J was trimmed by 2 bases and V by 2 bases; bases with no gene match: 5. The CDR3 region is CASSLGSSGDTDTQYF. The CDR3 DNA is TGTGCCAGCAGTTTAGGGTCTAGCGGGGACACAGATACGCAGTATTTT.

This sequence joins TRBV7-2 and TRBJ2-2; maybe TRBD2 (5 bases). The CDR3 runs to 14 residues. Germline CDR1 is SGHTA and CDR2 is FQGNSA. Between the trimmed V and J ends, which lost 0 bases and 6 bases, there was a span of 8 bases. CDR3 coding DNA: TGTGCCAGCAGCTTAGCGCGGGTAGCCGGGGAGCTGTTTTTT. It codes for CASSLARVAGELFF. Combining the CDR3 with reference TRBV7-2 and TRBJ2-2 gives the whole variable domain GAGVSQSPSNKVTEKGKDVELRCDPISGHTALYWYRQSLGQGLEFLIYFQGNSAPDKSGLPSDRFSAERTGGSVSTLTIQRTQQEDSAVYLCASSLARVAGELFFGEGSRLTVL.

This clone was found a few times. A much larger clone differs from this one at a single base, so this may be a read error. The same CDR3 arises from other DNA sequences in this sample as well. CDR3 region: CASSLDETQYF. CDR3 nucleotides: TGTGCCAGCAGCTTAGATGAGACCCAGTACTTC. V usage is TRBV5-6 and J usage is TRBJ2-5; no definite D call. CDR3 length: 11 amino acids. Germline CDR1 and CDR2: SGHDT and YYEEEE. V lost 2 bases and J 5 bases, leaving 4 bases between the germline ends.

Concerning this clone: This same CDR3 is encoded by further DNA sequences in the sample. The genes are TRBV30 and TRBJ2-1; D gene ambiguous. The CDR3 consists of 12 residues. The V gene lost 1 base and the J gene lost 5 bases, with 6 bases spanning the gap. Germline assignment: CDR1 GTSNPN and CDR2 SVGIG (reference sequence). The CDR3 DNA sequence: TGTGCCTGGAGTGGGGTTAACAATGAGCAGTTCTTC. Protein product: CAWSGVNNEQFF.

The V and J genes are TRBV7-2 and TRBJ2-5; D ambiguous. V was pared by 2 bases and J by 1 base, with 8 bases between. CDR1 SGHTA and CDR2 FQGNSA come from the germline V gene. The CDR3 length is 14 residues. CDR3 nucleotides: TGTGCCAGCAGCTTATTCCGGGCCCAAGAGACCCAGTACTTC. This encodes CASSLFRAQETQYF.

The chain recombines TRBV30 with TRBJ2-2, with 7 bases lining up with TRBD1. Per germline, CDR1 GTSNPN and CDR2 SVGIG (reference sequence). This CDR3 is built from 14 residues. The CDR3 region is CASKGAWNTGELFF. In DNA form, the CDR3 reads TGTGCTTCGAAGGGGGCATGGAACACCGGGGAGCTGTTTTTT.

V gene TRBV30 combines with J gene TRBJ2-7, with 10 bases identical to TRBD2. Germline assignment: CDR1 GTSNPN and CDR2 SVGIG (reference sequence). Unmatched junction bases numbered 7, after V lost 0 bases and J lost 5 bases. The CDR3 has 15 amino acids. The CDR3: CAWSVGLAGVNEQYF. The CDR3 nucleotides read TGTGCCTGGAGTGTTGGGCTAGCGGGAGTCAACGAGCAGTACTTC.

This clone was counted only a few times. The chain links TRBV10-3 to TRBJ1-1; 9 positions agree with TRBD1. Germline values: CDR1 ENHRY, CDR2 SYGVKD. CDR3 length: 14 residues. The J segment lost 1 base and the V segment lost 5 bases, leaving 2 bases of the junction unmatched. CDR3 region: CAISQGQGNTEAFF. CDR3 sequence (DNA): TGTGCCATCAGTCAGGGACAGGGGAACACTGAAGCTTTCTTT.

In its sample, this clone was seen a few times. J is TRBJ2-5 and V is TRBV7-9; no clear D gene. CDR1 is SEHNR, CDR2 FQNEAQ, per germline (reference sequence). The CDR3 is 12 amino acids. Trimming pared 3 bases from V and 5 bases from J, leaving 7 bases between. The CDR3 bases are TGTGCCAGCAGCTTTGTCGGGGAGACCCAGTACTTC. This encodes CASSFVGETQYF.

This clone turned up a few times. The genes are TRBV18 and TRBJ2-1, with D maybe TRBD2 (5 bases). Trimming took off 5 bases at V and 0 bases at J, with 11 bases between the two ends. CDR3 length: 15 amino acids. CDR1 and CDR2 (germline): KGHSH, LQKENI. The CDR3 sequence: CASSERGSSYNEQFF. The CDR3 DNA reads TGTGCCAGCTCAGAACGGGGAAGCTCCTACAATGAGCAGTTCTTC.

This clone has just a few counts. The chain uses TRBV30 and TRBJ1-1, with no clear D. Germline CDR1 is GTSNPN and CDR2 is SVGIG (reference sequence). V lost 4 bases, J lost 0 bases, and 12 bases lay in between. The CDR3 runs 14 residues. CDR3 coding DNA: TGTGCCTGGACCCCCGGAGCTATGAACACTGAAGCTTTCTTT. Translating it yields CAWTPGAMNTEAFF.

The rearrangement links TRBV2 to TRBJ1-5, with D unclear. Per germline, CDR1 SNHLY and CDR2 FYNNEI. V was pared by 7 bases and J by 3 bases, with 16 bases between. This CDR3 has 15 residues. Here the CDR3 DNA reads TGTGCCAGCACCACGGACCGCCTAGTCAATCAGCCCCAGCATTTT. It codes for CASTTDRLVNQPQHF.

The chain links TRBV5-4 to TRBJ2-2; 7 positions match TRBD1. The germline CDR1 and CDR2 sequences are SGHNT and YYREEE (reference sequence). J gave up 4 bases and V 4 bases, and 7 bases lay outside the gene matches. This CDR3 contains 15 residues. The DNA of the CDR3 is TGTGCCAGCAGCCCACCGGGACAGACCACCGGGGAGCTGTTTTTT. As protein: CASSPPGQTTGELFF.

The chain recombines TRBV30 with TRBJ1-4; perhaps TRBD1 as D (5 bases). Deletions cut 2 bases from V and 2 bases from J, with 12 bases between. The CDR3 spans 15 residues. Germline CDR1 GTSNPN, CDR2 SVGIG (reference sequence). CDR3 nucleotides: TGTGCCTGGAGTCCCTGGGGGGGGACTAATGAAAAACTGTTTTTT. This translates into CAWSPWGGTNEKLFF.

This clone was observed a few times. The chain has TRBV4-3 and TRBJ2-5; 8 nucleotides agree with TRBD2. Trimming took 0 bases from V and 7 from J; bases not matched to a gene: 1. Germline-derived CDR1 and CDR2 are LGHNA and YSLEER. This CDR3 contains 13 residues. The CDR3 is CASSQDRGGTQYF. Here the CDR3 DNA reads TGCGCCAGCAGCCAAGATCGGGGGGGGACCCAGTACTTC.

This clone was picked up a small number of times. The CDR3 nucleotides read TGTGCCAGCAGTTTCGGGCGGAGTAGCAATCAGCCCCAGCATTTT. Its translation: CASSFGRSSNQPQHF. The rearrangement uses TRBV28 and TRBJ1-5; no clear D. There are 15 residues in the CDR3. V lost 3 bases and J 0 bases, leaving 9 bases between the germline ends. Germline V gene lookup returns CDR1 MDHEN and CDR2 SYDVKM.

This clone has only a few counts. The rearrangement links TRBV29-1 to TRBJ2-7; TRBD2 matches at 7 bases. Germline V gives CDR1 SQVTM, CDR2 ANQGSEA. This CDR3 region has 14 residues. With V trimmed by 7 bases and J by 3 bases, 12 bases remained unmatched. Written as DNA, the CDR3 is TGCAGCGCCCGGGGGGACCAGCGGGACTACGAGCAGTACTTC. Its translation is CSARGDQRDYEQYF.

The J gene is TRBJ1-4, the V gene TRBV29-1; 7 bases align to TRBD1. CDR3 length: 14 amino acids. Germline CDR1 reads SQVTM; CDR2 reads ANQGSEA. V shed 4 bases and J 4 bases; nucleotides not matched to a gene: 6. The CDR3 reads CSVGADRVNEKLFF. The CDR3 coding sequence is TGCAGCGTTGGGGCCGACAGGGTTAATGAAAAACTGTTTTTT.

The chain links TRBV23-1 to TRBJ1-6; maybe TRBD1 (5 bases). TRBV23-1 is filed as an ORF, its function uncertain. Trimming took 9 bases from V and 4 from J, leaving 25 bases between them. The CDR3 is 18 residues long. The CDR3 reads CASPGTLRSRAYNSPLHF. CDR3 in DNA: TGCGCCAGTCCCGGGACTTTGCGATCGAGGGCTTATAATTCACCCCTCCACTTT.

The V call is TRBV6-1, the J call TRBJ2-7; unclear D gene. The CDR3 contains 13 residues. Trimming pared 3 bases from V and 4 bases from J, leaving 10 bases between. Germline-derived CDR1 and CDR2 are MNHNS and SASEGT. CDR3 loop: CASSDTILYEQYF. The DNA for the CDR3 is TGTGCCAGCAGTGACACAATCTTGTACGAGCAGTACTTC.